The following is a TCR beta chain sequence with its context. The data belong to a study of blood T cell repertoires in COVID-19. The ends were cut back, 4 bases at V and 7 bases at J, with 20 bases in the middle. The CDR3 extends over 16 amino acids. Looked up from germline, CDR1 is SGHTA and CDR2 is FQGTGA. As processed by the authors: Researchers report that nucleated cell counts were estimated from reference gene primer amplification. The assay was immunoSEQ multiplex PCR, and TCRdb's table has in-frame clones only and misses some. Clone size and the V and J calls come from that table; the DNA yielded D and trimming. The sample records 65,000 to 100,000 clones, around 80% being singletons.

The receptor's source is a woman older than 75 with acute or convalescent COVID-19. The chain couples TRBV7-3 to TRBJ2-1; the D gene is possibly TRBD1 (6 bases). The sequencing input was peripheral blood. CDR3 bases: TGTGCCAGCAGCTCGCGCAGGGGCTCGGGGCTTAATGAGCAGTTCTTC. Protein sequence: CASSSRRGSGLNEQFF.